This T cell receptor beta chain was sequenced for a study of technical replicates of blood from a few donors. Germline CDR1 reads LNHDA; CDR2 reads SQIVND (reference sequence). V lost 7 bases to trimming and J lost 1 base, with 10 bases between them. This CDR3 contains 13 residues. Generated by immunoSEQ multiplex PCR, the TCRdb table keeps only in-frame clones and is missing some. The data contain around 98,000 clones, nearly 97% of them singletons. V is TRBV19 and J is TRBJ1-1; D is uncertain. The sequenced sample was T cells isolated from PBMCs. The source of this sequence is a human donor in good health. CDR3 in DNA: TGTGCCAGTAACTTGTACGGGAACACTGAAGCTTTCTTT. Protein: CASNLYGNTEAFF. Complete variable domain (other parts from reference TRBV19 and TRBJ1-1): DGGITQSPKYLFRKEGQNVTLSCEQNLNHDAMYWYRQDPGQGLRLIYYSQIVNDFQKGDIAEGYSVSREKKESFPLTVTSAQKNPTAFYLCASNLYGNTEAFFGQGTRLTVV.